This T cell receptor beta chain was captured in a study of cytomegalovirus exposure and HLA in healthy donors. Broader study findings: High sensitivity and specificity were reportedly achieved when the classifier diagnosed cytomegalovirus status. In the 95 to 150 validation repertoires, approximately 93% of cluster scores exceeded 0, per a later analysis.

The approximately 120-subject validation cohort, separate from the roughly 700-subject first cohort, included the donors. Generated by immunoSEQ multiplex PCR, the TCRdb table keeps only in-frame clones and is missing some. The sample has about 54,000 clones, around nine tenths seen once; the top ten hold approximately 8.1%. This CDR3 is built from 13 residues. Germline V CDR1 and CDR2: SGHKS, YYEKEE (reference sequence). Trimming pared 2 bases from V and 3 bases from J, leaving 8 bases between. This clone appeared a few times. The antigen remains unidentified. Specimen: PBMCs. J is TRBJ1-1 and V is TRBV5-5; D possibly corresponds to TRBD1 (5 bases). The clonotype was recovered from a woman between 18 and 29 years old in good health and CMV-seropositive. The CDR3 region has the DNA TGTGCCAGCAGCTTTACGGGGGACACTGAAGCTTTCTTT. Amino acids: CASSFTGDTEAFF.